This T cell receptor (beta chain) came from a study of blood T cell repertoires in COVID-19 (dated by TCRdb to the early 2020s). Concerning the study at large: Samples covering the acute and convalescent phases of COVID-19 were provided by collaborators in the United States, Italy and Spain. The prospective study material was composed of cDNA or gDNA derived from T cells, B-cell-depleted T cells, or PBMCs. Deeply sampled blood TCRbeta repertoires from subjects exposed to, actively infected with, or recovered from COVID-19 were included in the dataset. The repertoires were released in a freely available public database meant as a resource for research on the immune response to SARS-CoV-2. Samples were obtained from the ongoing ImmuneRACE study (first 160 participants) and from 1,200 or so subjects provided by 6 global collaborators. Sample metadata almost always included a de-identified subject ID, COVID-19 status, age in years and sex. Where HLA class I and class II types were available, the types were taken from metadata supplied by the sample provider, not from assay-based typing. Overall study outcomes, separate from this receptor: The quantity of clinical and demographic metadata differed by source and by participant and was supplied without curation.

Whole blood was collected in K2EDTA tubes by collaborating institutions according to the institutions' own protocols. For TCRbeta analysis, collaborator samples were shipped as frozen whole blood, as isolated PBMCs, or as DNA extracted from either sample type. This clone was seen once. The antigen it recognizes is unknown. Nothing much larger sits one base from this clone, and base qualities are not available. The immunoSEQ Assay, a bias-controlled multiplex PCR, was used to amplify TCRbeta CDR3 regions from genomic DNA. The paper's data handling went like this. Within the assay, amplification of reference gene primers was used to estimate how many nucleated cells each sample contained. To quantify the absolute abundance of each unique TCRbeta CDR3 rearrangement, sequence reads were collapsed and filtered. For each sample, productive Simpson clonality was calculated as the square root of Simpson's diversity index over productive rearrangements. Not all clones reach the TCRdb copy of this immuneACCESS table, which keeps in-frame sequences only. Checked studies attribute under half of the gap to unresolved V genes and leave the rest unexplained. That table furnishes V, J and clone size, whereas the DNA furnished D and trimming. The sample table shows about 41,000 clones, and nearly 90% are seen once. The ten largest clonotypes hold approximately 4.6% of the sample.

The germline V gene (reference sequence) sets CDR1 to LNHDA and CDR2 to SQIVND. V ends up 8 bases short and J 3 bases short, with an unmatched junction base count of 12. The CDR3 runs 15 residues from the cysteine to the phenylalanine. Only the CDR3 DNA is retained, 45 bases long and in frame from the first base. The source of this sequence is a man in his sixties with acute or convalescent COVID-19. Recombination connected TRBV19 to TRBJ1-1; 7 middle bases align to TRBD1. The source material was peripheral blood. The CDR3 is CASRQGDIGYTEAFF. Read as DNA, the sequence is TGTGCCAGTCGGCAGGGGGATATAGGGTACACTGAAGCTTTCTTT.